This TCR beta chain was identified in a study of T cell changes during pregnancy in multiple sclerosis. Generated by immunoSEQ multiplex PCR, the TCRdb table keeps only in-frame clones and is missing some. The sample includes under 120,000 clones, more than 85% of them seen just once. The specimen comprised peripheral blood, sampled after pregnancy. The clonotype comes from a female donor with multiple sclerosis, enrolled in a pregnancy study.

The CDR3 here is CASSTAGAETQYF. Written as DNA, the CDR3 is TGTGCCAGCAGCACGGCGGGAGCGGAGACCCAGTACTTC. V is TRBV7-8 and J is TRBJ2-5; TRBD2 matches 7 bases. Trimming took 5 bases from V and 5 from J; bases not matched to a gene: 5. This CDR3 region has 13 residues. Germline V gene sequence: CDR1 SGHVS, CDR2 FQNEAQ.